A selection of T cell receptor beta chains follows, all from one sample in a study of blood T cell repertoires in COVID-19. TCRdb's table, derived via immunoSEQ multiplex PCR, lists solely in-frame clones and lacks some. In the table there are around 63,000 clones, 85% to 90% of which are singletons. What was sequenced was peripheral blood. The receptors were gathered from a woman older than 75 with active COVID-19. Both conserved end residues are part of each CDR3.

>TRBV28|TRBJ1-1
CASRSGLGGTEAFF
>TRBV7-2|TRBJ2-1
CASTRGGNYNEQFF
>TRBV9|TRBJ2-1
CASSVLGLSNEQFF
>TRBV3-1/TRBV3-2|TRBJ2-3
CASSQVLDTQYF
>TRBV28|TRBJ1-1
CASTPGGREAFF
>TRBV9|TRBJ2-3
CASSPRTSGAADTQYF
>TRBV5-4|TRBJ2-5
CASSLGTGKETQYF
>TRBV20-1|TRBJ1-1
CSASSPRVGRAFF
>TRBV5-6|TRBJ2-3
CASSPLDRNTQYF
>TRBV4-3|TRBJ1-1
CASSQDPQNTEAFF
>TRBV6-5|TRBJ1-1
CASHWTGPNTEAFF
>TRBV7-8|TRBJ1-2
CASSLTQVPGGYTF
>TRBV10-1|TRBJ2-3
CASSESGTSGGPADTQYF
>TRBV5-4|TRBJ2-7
CASSASGGKAYEQYF
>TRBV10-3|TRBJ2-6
CAISKLSGAGTSGANVLTF
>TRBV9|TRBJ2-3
CASSESGGDTQYF
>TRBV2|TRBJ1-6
CASSVTGLNSPLHF
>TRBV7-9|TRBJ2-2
CASSSGLSTGELFF
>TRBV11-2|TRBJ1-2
CASSSGVSGYTF
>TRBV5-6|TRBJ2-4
CASSLDRGLALAKNIQYF
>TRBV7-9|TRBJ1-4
CASSSRQEKLFF
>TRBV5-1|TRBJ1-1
CASSWAGTVNTEAFF
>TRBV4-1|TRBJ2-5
CASSQDERGGWETQYF